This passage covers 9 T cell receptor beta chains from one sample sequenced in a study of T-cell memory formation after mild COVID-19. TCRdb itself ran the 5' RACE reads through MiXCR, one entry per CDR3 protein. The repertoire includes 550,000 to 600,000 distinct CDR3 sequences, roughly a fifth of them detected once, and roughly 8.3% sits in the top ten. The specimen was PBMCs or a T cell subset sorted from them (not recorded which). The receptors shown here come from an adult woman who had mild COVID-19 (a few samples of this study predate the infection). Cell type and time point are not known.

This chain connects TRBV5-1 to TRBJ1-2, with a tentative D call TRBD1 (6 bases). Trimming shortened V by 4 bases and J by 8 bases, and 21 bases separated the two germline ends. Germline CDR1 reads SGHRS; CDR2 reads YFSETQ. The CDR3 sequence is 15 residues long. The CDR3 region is CASSPRLWTATGYTF. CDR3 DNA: TGCGCCAGCAGCCCCCGCCTTTGGACAGCAACGGGCTACACCTTC.

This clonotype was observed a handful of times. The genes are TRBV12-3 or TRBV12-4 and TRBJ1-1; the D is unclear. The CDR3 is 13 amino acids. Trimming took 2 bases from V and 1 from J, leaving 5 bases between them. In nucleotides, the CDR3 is TGTGCCAGCAGTTTAAATGAGAACACTGAAGCTTTCTTT. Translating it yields CASSLNENTEAFF.

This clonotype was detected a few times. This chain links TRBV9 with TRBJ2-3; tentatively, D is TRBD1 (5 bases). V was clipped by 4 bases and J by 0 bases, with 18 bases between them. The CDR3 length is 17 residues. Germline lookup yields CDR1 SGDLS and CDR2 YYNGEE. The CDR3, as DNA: TGTGCCAGCAGCTGGGCTGCCACAGGTACAAGCACAGATACGCAGTATTTT. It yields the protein CASSWAATGTSTDTQYF.

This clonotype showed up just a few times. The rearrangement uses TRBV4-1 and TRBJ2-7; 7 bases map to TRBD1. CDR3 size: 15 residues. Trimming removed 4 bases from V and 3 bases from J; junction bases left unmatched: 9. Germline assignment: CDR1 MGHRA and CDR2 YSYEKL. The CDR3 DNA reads TGCGCCAGCAGCCCTCGGGACAGACTATACTACGAGCAGTACTTC. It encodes CASSPRDRLYYEQYF.

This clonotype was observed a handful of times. CDR3 nucleotides: TGTGCCAGCAAAGTCGAAGGAACAGGGAACTATGGCTACACCTTC. Translated, it gives CASKVEGTGNYGYTF. This sequence joins TRBV28 and TRBJ1-2, with D tentatively TRBD1 (6 bases). The CDR3 totals 15 residues. Trimming took off 7 bases at V and 2 bases at J, with 17 bases between the two ends. Germline values: CDR1 MDHEN, CDR2 SYDVKM.

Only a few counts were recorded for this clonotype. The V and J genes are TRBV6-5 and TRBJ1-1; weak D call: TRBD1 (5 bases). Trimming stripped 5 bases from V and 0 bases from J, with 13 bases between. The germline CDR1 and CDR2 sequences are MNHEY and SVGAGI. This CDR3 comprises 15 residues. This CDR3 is CASSPLTAMNTEAFF. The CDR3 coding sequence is TGTGCCAGCAGTCCCTTGACAGCCATGAACACTGAAGCTTTCTTT.

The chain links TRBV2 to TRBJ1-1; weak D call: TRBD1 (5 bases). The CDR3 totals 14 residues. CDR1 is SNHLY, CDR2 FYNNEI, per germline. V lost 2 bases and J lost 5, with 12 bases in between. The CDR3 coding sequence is TGTGCCAGCAGTGAACAGCAGGGAGAGACTGAAGCTTTCTTT. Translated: CASSEQQGETEAFF.

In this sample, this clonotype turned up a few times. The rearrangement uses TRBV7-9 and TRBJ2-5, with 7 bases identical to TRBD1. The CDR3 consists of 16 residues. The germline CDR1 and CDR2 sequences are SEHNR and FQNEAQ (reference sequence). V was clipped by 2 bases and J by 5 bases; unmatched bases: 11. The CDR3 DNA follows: TGTGCCAGCAGCTTATCCCTAGGGGGCGTGTTGGAGACCCAGTACTTC. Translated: CASSLSLGGVLETQYF.

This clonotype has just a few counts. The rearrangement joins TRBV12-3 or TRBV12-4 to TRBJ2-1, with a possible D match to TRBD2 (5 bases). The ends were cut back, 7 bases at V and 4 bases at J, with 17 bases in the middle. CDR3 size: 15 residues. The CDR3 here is CASTPASGTYNEQFF. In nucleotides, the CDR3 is TGTGCCAGCACCCCAGCGAGCGGAACGTACAATGAGCAGTTCTTC.